These 21 T cell receptor beta chains came from one sample sequenced in a study of CD8 T cells in Susac syndrome. Random-hexamer reverse transcription was applied to 0.5 to 1 ug RNA. Via MiXCR, TCRdb re-called the immunoSEQ multiplex PCR reads, giving one row per CDR3 protein. The sample holds around 110,000 distinct CDR3 sequences, over 90% seen once. The sequenced sample consisted of CD8+ T cells from PBMCs. The receptor source for this set is a human donor with Susac syndrome.

CDR3 sequence (DNA): TGCAGTGCTAGAGACGATGAGACAGGGATAAACTCAAAGCTGTGGGACGAGCAGTACTTC. Protein: CSARDDETGINSKLWDEQYF. The chain recombines TRBV20-1 with TRBJ2-7; TRBD1 matches at 7 bases. CDR3 length: 20 amino acids. V lost 0 bases and J lost 5; bases outside the gene matches: 25. Germline CDR1 DFQATT, CDR2 SNEGSKA (reference sequence).

This chain joins TRBV27 and TRBJ1-6; D may be TRBD1 (5 bases). Germline values: CDR1 MNHEY, CDR2 SMNVEV (reference sequence). The germline V and J ends were trimmed by 0 bases and 10 bases, with 13 bases remaining between them. CDR3 length equals 15 residues. The CDR3 DNA sequence: TGTGCCAGCAGTTTATCGGCAGGGCTTAGCTCACCCCTCCACTTT. Its translation is CASSLSAGLSSPLHF.

The CDR3 loop is CASGRSNTEAFF. CDR3 nucleotide sequence: TGTGCCAGCGGCCGTTCGAACACTGAAGCTTTCTTT. The J gene is TRBJ1-1, the V gene TRBV6-2 or TRBV6-3; D not certain. This CDR3 spans 12 amino acids. Germline CDR1 and CDR2: MNHEY and SVGEGT. V lost 8 bases to trimming and J lost 1 base, with 8 bases between them.

The chain uses TRBV4-1 and TRBJ2-7; TRBD2 is a possible D gene (6 bases). Germline CDR1 reads MGHRA; CDR2 reads YSYEKL. This CDR3 region has 16 residues. V was trimmed by 5 bases and J by 2 bases, leaving 19 bases between them. CDR3 nucleotide sequence: TGCGCCAGCAGCGAATTGGGCTCCCGGACTACCTACGAGCAGTACTTC. Translated, it gives CASSELGSRTTYEQYF.

V and J are TRBV27 and TRBJ2-6; D is ambiguous. V gave up 5 bases and J gave up 0 bases, with 11 bases separating them. The CDR3 contains 16 residues. Germline V gene lookup returns CDR1 MNHEY and CDR2 SMNVEV (reference sequence). The CDR3 nucleotides are TGTGCCAGCAGTGACCGGACCTTCTCTGGGGCCAACGTCCTGACTTTC. Amino acids: CASSDRTFSGANVLTF.

The V and J genes are TRBV14 and TRBJ1-1; 7 bases match TRBD1. Germline V CDR1 and CDR2: SGHDN, FVKESK. CDR3 size: 18 residues. The J segment lost 4 bases and the V segment lost 4 bases, leaving 18 bases of the junction unmatched. CDR3 sequence reads: CASSPFLGQEAIPTEAFF. The CDR3 DNA sequence: TGTGCCAGCAGCCCTTTCCTAGGACAGGAAGCCATTCCCACTGAAGCTTTCTTT.

The chain combines TRBV1 with TRBJ2-2. TRBV1 is a known pseudogene. This CDR3 comprises 12 residues. The CDR3 loop reads CTSSQDGGELFF. The CDR3 DNA reads TGCACCAGCAGCCAAGATGGCGGGGAGCTGTTTTTT.

The chain links TRBV19 to TRBJ1-2, with TRBD1 matching over 9 bases. The germline V gene encodes CDR1 LNHDA and CDR2 SQIVND (reference sequence). This CDR3 comprises 14 residues. The J segment lost 8 bases and the V segment lost 5 bases, leaving 9 bases of the junction unmatched. CDR3 loop: CASSPSGTGYGYTF. In DNA, the CDR3 is TGTGCCAGTAGTCCATCCGGGACAGGGTACGGCTACACCTTC.

The chain couples TRBV9 to TRBJ2-7; 8 bases line up with TRBD2. Germline trimming cut 0 bases from V and 3 bases from J; bases unmatched to any gene: 8. The CDR3 runs 16 residues. From germline, CDR1 is SGDLS and CDR2 YYNGEE. The chain's CDR3 is CASSVGRSAGVYEQYF. The CDR3 nucleotides are TGTGCCAGCAGCGTAGGCCGATCAGCGGGGGTCTACGAGCAGTACTTC.

The chain links TRBV5-1 to TRBJ2-7; a possible D gene is TRBD2 (5 bases). The CDR3 totals 14 residues. Germline CDR1 SGHRS, CDR2 YFSETQ. The V end lost 3 bases, the J end lost 2 bases, and 12 bases lay between the germline ends. CDR3 sequence: CASSSRGPTYEQYF. The CDR3 DNA sequence: TGCGCCAGCAGCTCCCGGGGTCCTACCTACGAGCAGTACTTC.

The chain recombines TRBV4-1 with TRBJ2-7; D possibly matches TRBD1 or TRBD2 (6 bases each). Germline lookup yields CDR1 MGHRA and CDR2 YSYEKL. The CDR3 loop spans 15 amino acids. V was shortened by 5 bases and J by 4 bases, with 18 bases between the two germline ends. The CDR3 sequence: CASSLTTGGSYEQYF. CDR3 bases: TGCGCCAGCAGCTTAACAACCGGGGGCTCGTACGAGCAGTACTTC.

The chain recombines TRBV7-7 with TRBJ2-3; TRBD2 aligns across 12 bases. The CDR3 totals 16 residues. Germline V gene data show CDR1 as SSHAT and CDR2 as FNYEAQ (reference sequence). The V and J ends lost 1 base and 6 bases, in that order; junction bases with no gene match: 5. CDR3 DNA sequence: TGTGCCAGCAGCTTAGGCGGACTAGCGGGGTCCGATACGCAGTATTTT. It is translated as CASSLGGLAGSDTQYF.

This clonotype was observed a single time. The chain carries TRBV12-5 and TRBJ2-3, with 10 bases lining up with TRBD2. Germline CDR1 reads LGHNT; CDR2 reads FRNRAP. CDR3 length: 17 residues. The J segment lost 2 bases and the V segment lost 3 bases, leaving 8 bases of the junction unmatched. CDR3 in amino acids: CASGLFPSGGLTDTQYF. The CDR3 coding sequence is TGTGCTAGTGGTTTATTCCCTAGCGGGGGTCTCACAGATACGCAGTATTTT.

The chain uses TRBV29-1 and TRBJ2-5; TRBD2 aligns across 8 bases. V lost 3 bases to trimming and J lost 3 bases; unmatched junction nucleotides: 9. Germline V gene sequence: CDR1 SQVTM, CDR2 ANQGSEA. CDR3 size: 15 residues. The CDR3 spells CSVELRGAGKETQYF. In nucleotides, the CDR3 is TGCAGCGTTGAGCTGCGGGGGGCAGGGAAAGAGACCCAGTACTTC. The full variable domain, in which reference TRBV29-1 and TRBJ2-5 provide the parts outside the CDR3, is SAVISQKPSRDICQRGTSLTIQCQVDSQVTMMFWYRQQPGQSLTLIATANQGSEATYESGFVIDKFPISRPNLTFSTLTVSNMSPEDSSIYLCSVELRGAGKETQYFGPGTRLLVL.

This chain links TRBV12-3 or TRBV12-4 with TRBJ2-1; a possible D gene is TRBD2 (6 bases). This CDR3 has 12 residues. V lost 5 bases and J 9 bases, leaving 11 bases between the germline ends. The CDR3 is CASSGGWTEQFF. Written as DNA, the CDR3 is TGTGCCAGCAGTGGGGGGTGGACTGAGCAGTTCTTC.

This chain joins TRBV7-6 and TRBJ1-2; 8 bases fit TRBD1. The trim removed 9 bases at V and 8 bases at J, leaving 8 bases unmatched. This CDR3 has 12 residues. Per germline, CDR1 SGHVS and CDR2 FNYEAQ. CDR3 residues: CASQKTGEGYTF. As DNA, the CDR3 is TGTGCCAGTCAGAAGACAGGGGAAGGCTACACCTTC.

The chain joins TRBV29-1 to TRBJ1-2; TRBD1 might be the D (6 bases). The CDR3 contains 13 residues. Trimming stripped 7 bases from V and 6 bases from J, with 18 bases between. Germline V gene lookup returns CDR1 SQVTM and CDR2 ANQGSEA. CDR3: CSARTVRGDGYTF. In DNA form, the CDR3 reads TGCAGCGCCCGGACAGTACGTGGTGATGGCTACACCTTC.

The rearrangement joins TRBV12-3 or TRBV12-4 to TRBJ1-1; tentative D call: TRBD1 (6 bases). The CDR3 sequence is 13 residues long. V lost 5 bases, J lost 6 bases, and 13 bases lay in between. The CDR3 here is CASSKGVQSEAFF. Here the CDR3 DNA reads TGTGCCAGCAGTAAGGGGGTGCAGTCTGAAGCTTTCTTT.

The chain employs TRBV29-1 and TRBJ1-1; D is unresolved. Trimming left V 6 bases short and J 0 bases short, with 11 bases between. This CDR3 is 13 amino acids long. Germline CDR1 is SQVTM and CDR2 is ANQGSEA. Here the CDR3 DNA reads TGCAGCGTCTCCAACGGGGTGAACACTGAAGCTTTCTTT. Amino acids: CSVSNGVNTEAFF.

V is TRBV4-1 and J is TRBJ2-1; either TRBD1 or TRBD2 may supply D (5 bases each). Trimming removed 2 bases from V and 10 bases from J, with 21 bases in between. CDR1 and CDR2 (germline): MGHRA, YSYEKL. The CDR3 covers 16 residues. The CDR3 spells CASSQSPGTSSREQFF. The CDR3 nucleotides read TGCGCCAGCAGCCAATCTCCAGGGACGTCCTCGCGGGAGCAGTTCTTC.

The chain uses TRBV5-1 and TRBJ2-5; a possible D gene is TRBD2 (5 bases). There are 15 residues in the CDR3. V was trimmed by 2 bases and J by 1 base, leaving 12 bases between them. Germline CDR1 and CDR2: SGHRS and YFSETQ. The CDR3 is CASSFDGLLQETQYF. DNA of the CDR3: TGCGCCAGCAGCTTCGATGGACTCCTCCAAGAGACCCAGTACTTC.